This T cell receptor (beta chain) was captured in a study of blood T cells in healthy people across ages. In this sample, this clonotype turned up many times. The CDR3 has 15 residues. J was trimmed by 7 bases and V by 2 bases; bases with no gene match: 10. Germline CDR1 MNHEY, CDR2 SVGAGI. Next came a second PCR, run for about 7 to 11 cycles, which used a sample-barcoded 5' primer along with a J-beta primer mix. TCRdb re-called the 5' RACE reads through MiXCR, storing one row per CDR3 protein. The repertoire holds about 1.7 million distinct CDR3 sequences, with 28% as singletons. This TCR was recovered from a woman in her 30s in good health. The sequenced sample consisted of blood. V is TRBV6-5 and J is TRBJ1-2; 7 bases align to TRBD1. The CDR3 region is CASSYRTGGLGGYTF. The CDR3 DNA sequence: TGTGCCAGCAGTTACCGGACAGGCGGCCTAGGTGGCTACACCTTC.